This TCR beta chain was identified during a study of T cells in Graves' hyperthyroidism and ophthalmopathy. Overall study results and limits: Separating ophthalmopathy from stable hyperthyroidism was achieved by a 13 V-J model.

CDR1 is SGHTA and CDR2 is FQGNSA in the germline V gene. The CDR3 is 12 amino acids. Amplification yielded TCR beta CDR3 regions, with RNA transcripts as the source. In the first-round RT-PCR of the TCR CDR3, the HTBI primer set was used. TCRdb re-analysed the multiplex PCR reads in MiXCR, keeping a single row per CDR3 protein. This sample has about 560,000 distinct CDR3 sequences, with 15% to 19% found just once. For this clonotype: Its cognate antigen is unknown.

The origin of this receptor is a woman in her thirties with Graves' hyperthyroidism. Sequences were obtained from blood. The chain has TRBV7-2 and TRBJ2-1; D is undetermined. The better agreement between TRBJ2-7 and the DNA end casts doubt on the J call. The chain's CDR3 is CASSSRYNEQYF. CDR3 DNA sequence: TGTGCCAGCAGCTCCCGTTACAATGAGCAGTACTTC.